This entry concerns a single TCR beta chain. Its antigen remains unidentified. This entry comes from a study of vaccination effects on CD4 cells after COVID-19. Sequencing was preceded by expansion of antigen-specific CD4+ T cells with viral peptide pools in the ViraFEST assay. Cultured cells yielded isolated CD4+ T cells after 10 to 11 days. All study participants received two doses of BNT162b2 or mRNA-1273 vaccine. Overall study findings and caveats: At late timepoints after vaccination, vaccine- and infection-induced clones shrank markedly.

The CDR3 is made up of 15 amino acids. The table came from immunoSEQ multiplex PCR; TCRdb's copy has only in-frame clones and leaves some out. The sample includes tens of thousands of clones, about two thirds seen only once; the top ten take about 8.7%. The sequence derives from a human donor who received a COVID-19 vaccine. The specimen comprised CD4+ T cells from PBMCs cultured with SARS-CoV-2 spike peptides, sampled after COVID-19 vaccination. The chain has TRBV21-1 and TRBJ2-7; TRBD2 is taken as the D call from the table, unchecked against the DNA. TRBV21-1 is classified as a pseudogene. The CDR3 coding sequence is TGTGCCAGCAGGGGTCGGCTAGCGGGAGTCTACGAGCAGTACTTC. Protein product: CASRGRLAGVYEQYF.